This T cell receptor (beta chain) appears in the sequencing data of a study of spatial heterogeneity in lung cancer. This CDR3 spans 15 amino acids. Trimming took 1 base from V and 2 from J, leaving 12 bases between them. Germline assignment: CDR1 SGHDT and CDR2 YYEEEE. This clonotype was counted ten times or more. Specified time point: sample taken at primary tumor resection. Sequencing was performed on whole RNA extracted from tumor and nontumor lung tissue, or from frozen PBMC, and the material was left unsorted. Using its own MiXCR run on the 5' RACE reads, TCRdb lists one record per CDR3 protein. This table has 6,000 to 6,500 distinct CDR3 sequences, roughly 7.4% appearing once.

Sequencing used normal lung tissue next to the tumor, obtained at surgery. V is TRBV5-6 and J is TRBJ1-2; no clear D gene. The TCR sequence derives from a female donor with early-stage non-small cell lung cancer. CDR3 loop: CASSLLSADNYGYTF. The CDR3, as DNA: TGTGCCAGCAGCTTGTTATCGGCTGACAACTATGGCTACACCTTC.